This is a list of T cell receptor beta chains from one sample in a study of shared clonotypes between healthy human individuals. Clones were read by immunoSEQ multiplex PCR, and TCRdb kept only the in-frame ones, dropping some. The sample holds 700,000 or so clones; roughly 78% are singletons and the top ten take approximately 1.8%. Specimen: memory CD4+ T cells sorted from blood. These receptors originate from a woman aged 25 to 45 in good health. Each CDR3 is given with its conserved first and last residue. D genes are given only for firm matches. Only part of the rows carry a size: once, few, many, or a class if the clone is expanded.

j_call | d_call | clone_size | v_call | cdr3_nt | cdr3_aa
TRBJ1-4 | - | - | TRBV5-1 | TGCGCCAGCAGCTTAGGGATTACTAATGAAAAACTGTTTTTT | CASSLGITNEKLFF
TRBJ1-5 | - | few | TRBV12-5 | TGTGCTAGTGGGTGGACGGGACAGCCCCAGCATTTT | CASGWTGQPQHF
TRBJ2-3 | - | - | TRBV2 | TGTGCCAGCAGCTCCGGGGCTAGTGGTTACACAGATACGCAGTATTTT | CASSSGASGYTDTQYF
TRBJ2-5 | - | - | TRBV11-2 | TGTGCCAGCAGCTTGAATCAAGAGACCCAGTACTTC | CASSLNQETQYF
TRBJ2-7 | TRBD2 | - | TRBV14 | TGTGCCAGCAGCCAAGCCGGGACTAGCTACGAGCAGTACTTC | CASSQAGTSYEQYF
TRBJ1-4 | - | - | TRBV6-5 | TGTGCCAGCGGGATGACAGCAACTAATGAAAAACTGTTTTTT | CASGMTATNEKLFF
TRBJ1-4 | - | - | TRBV7-9 | TGTGCCAGCAGCTTTGGGGGGCGGAATAATGAAAAACTGTTTTTT | CASSFGGRNNEKLFF
TRBJ2-7 | TRBD1 | - | TRBV5-1 | TGCGCCAGCAGCTTGGGGGGACAGGGCTACGAGCAGTACTTC | CASSLGGQGYEQYF
TRBJ2-7 | - | - | TRBV7-2 | TGTGCCAGCAGCTTAGTTGGTGACGTTAGCTACGAGCAGTACTTC | CASSLVGDVSYEQYF
TRBJ1-1 | TRBD1 | - | TRBV28 | TGTGCCAGCAGTTCGGGACAGCTTATGAACACTGAAGCTTTCTTT | CASSSGQLMNTEAFF
TRBJ1-1 | - | - | TRBV27 | TGTGCCAGCAGTCTGGGACATCAGAACACTGAAGCTTTCTTT | CASSLGHQNTEAFF
TRBJ1-4 | TRBD1 | few | TRBV30 | TGTGCCTGGAGTGGACAGGGAGGCGAAAAACTGTTTTTT | CAWSGQGGEKLFF
TRBJ1-1 | - | - | TRBV15 | TGTGCCACCAGCAGGGTCGACAGTCGATACATGAACACTGAAGCTTTCTTT | CATSRVDSRYMNTEAFF
TRBJ2-2 | - | - | TRBV4-2 | TGTGCCAGCAATAAGGCCCCCCCGCCCGGGGAGCTGTTTTTT | CASNKAPPPGELFF
TRBJ1-1 | - | - | TRBV30 | TGTGCCGGCCGGGGAATGATCGCTGAAGCTTTCTTT | CAGRGMIAEAFF
TRBJ1-1 | - | few | TRBV11-2 | TGTGCCAGCAGCACTCAGAGGAACACTGAAGCTTTCTTT | CASSTQRNTEAFF
TRBJ1-1 | TRBD1 | - | TRBV19 | TGTGCCAGTAGCTACCCGACAGGGGGGAACACTGAAGCTTTCTTT | CASSYPTGGNTEAFF
TRBJ2-5 | TRBD1 | few | TRBV5-4 | TGTGCCAGCAGCTGGACGGGACAGGGGGCTTCCGGAGAGACCCAGTACTTC | CASSWTGQGASGETQYF
TRBJ2-7 | - | once | TRBV4-2 | TGTGCCAGCAGCCCGGACAGAAAAGAGCAGTACTTC | CASSPDRKEQYF
TRBJ1-3 | - | - | TRBV28 | TGTGCCAGCAGTTTCGTTGGCCCCAGAAACACCATATATTTT | CASSFVGPRNTIYF
TRBJ1-1 | - | few | TRBV18 | TGTGCCAGCTCACCAGGGGAGGACACTGAAGCTTTCTTT | CASSPGEDTEAFF
TRBJ2-3 | - | once | TRBV7-9 | TGTGCCAGCAGCTCGGTAGGACAGAGCACAGATACGCAGTATTTT | CASSSVGQSTDTQYF
TRBJ2-7 | TRBD2 | - | TRBV9 | TGTGCCAGCAGCTCGGGACTAGCGGGAGTCTCCTACGAGCAGTACTTC | CASSSGLAGVSYEQYF
TRBJ2-7 | - | - | TRBV29-1 | TGCAGCGTAAGGACGGGCGGCTACGAGCAGTACTTC | CSVRTGGYEQYF
TRBJ2-5 | - | - | TRBV20-1 | TGCAGTGCTAGGGAGCTAGAGACCCAGTACTTC | CSARELETQYF
TRBJ1-1 | - | few | TRBV5-1 | TGCGCCAGCAGCATTGACAGATACACTGAAGCTTTCTTT | CASSIDRYTEAFF
TRBJ2-3 | - | - | TRBV6-4 | TGTGCCAGCAGTGTTTCGGGAGGCACAGATACGCAGTATTTT | CASSVSGGTDTQYF
TRBJ2-2 | TRBD1 | - | TRBV6-4 | TGTGCCAGCCTTAGGGGACAGCTCAACACCGGGGAGCTGTTTTTT | CASLRGQLNTGELFF
TRBJ2-7 | - | few | TRBV2 | TGTGCCAGCACACTTATTGGGAAAAGCTCCTACGAGCAGTACTTC | CASTLIGKSSYEQYF
TRBJ2-2 | - | - | TRBV28 | TGTGCCAGCGGTTCGTTTCTGGAGGCCGGGGAGCTGTTTTTT | CASGSFLEAGELFF
TRBJ2-2 | - | - | TRBV5-1 | TGCGCCAGCGCACCAGAGAACACCGGGGAGCTGTTTTTT | CASAPENTGELFF
TRBJ2-5 | TRBD2 | - | TRBV28 | TGTGCCAGCAGGCGGACTAGCGGGGTCCGAACCCAGTACTTC | CASRRTSGVRTQYF
TRBJ1-1 | - | - | TRBV7-8 | TGTGCCAGCGGGCGTGGAGGGTTTGGGGGAGCTTTCTTT | CASGRGGFGGAFF
TRBJ1-1 | - | - | TRBV11-3 | TGTGCCAGCAGCTTAGGCGGGGACACTGAAGCTTTCTTT | CASSLGGDTEAFF
TRBJ1-2 | - | - | TRBV29-1 | TGCAGCGTCCAGGGGAAGGACTATGGCTACACCTTC | CSVQGKDYGYTF
TRBJ2-4 | - | once | TRBV27 | TGTGCCAGCAGTCCATTGACAAGCCTAGCCAAAAACATTCAGTACTTC | CASSPLTSLAKNIQYF
TRBJ1-1 | TRBD1 | - | TRBV6-5 | TGTGCCAGCAGTTACTCGGGACAGGGGAACACTGAAGCTTTCTTT | CASSYSGQGNTEAFF
TRBJ1-4 | - | - | TRBV21-1 | TGTGCCAGCAGCAACCACCCCCAGGGGCAAAATGAAAAACTGTTTTTT | CASSNHPQGQNEKLFF
TRBJ1-5 | TRBD1 | few | TRBV7-3 | TGTGCCAGCAGCTTAACGGACCCATCAGGGGGTAGCAATCAGCCCCAGCATTTT | CASSLTDPSGGSNQPQHF
TRBJ2-3 | - | - | TRBV19 | TGTGCCACCTCACCCGCAGATAGCACAGATACGCAGTATTTT | CATSPADSTDTQYF
TRBJ2-5 | TRBD2 | - | TRBV19 | TGTGCCAGTACCACGACTAGCGGGAGTCGTGAGACCCAGTACTTC | CASTTTSGSRETQYF
TRBJ2-3 | - | - | TRBV10-1 | TGCGCCAGCAGTGAGTTGAGTGGGTTTCCAGATACGCAGTATTTT | CASSELSGFPDTQYF
TRBJ2-5 | - | - | TRBV5-1 | TGCGCCAGCAGCTTGGGACAAGTAAAAGAGACCCAGTACTTC | CASSLGQVKETQYF
TRBJ1-2 | - | - | TRBV28 | TGTGCCAGCAGTCTTAACAGGGATTCTGGCTACACCTTC | CASSLNRDSGYTF
TRBJ2-7 | TRBD1 | - | TRBV10-3 | TGTGCCACCTCTCCCGGGACAGTTTACGAGCAGTACTTC | CATSPGTVYEQYF
TRBJ2-3 | TRBD2 | once | TRBV13 | TGTGCCAGCAGAAGGACTAGCGGGATAAATACGCAGTATTTT | CASRRTSGINTQYF
TRBJ2-1 | - | - | TRBV18 | TGTGCCAGCTCAAGGCCACAGGGAAAGCAGTTCTTC | CASSRPQGKQFF
TRBJ1-1 | - | - | TRBV11-2 | TGTGCCAGCAGCTTAGTATTCAGCACTGAAGCTTTCTTT | CASSLVFSTEAFF
TRBJ1-4 | - | few | TRBV18 | TGTGCCAGCTCACCACGGGGCGGTGGAACTAATGAAAAACTGTTTTTT | CASSPRGGGTNEKLFF
TRBJ2-1 | - | - | TRBV7-9 | TGTGCCAGCAGCTTCAACACTCACGGGGTTCACAATGAGCAGTTCTTC | CASSFNTHGVHNEQFF
TRBJ1-3 | - | - | TRBV9 | TGTGCCAGCAGCCAGCGACTAGGTGGAAACACCATATATTTT | CASSQRLGGNTIYF
TRBJ1-1 | - | - | TRBV5-1 | TGCGCCAGCAGCTCGGACAGTTCGAACACTGAAGCTTTCTTT | CASSSDSSNTEAFF
TRBJ1-6 | - | - | TRBV30 | TGTGCCTGGAGAAGAGTCAGCTCCTATAATTCACCCCTCCACTTT | CAWRRVSSYNSPLHF
TRBJ1-2 | TRBD1 | - | TRBV28 | TGTGCCAGCAGCCGGGACAGGGGAGCCTATGGCTACACCTTC | CASSRDRGAYGYTF
TRBJ2-6 | TRBD1 | - | TRBV4-1 | TGCGCCAGCAGCCAAGAATCAGGGGGCGCTTTTATCGGTGGGGCCAACGTCCTGACTTTC | CASSQESGGAFIGGANVLTF
TRBJ1-2 | - | - | TRBV28 | TGTGCCAGCAGTTCCCCGGGACGGCAAAACTATGGCTACACCTTC | CASSSPGRQNYGYTF
TRBJ2-2 | - | - | TRBV29-1 | TGCAGCGGACGGGACCGAGAGAACGGGGAGCTGTTTTTT | CSGRDRENGELFF